This record concerns one T cell receptor beta chain sequence. Its target is unknown. This record belongs to a study of T cell responses to AZD1222 COVID-19 vaccine. Regarding the study as a whole: Spike-wide coverage was observed for vaccine-associated CD4 TCRs, with dominant responses at 160-218 and 743-854. Seropositive at baseline were only five or six AZD1222 recipients. Every sample of the repertoires postdated the peak T cell response. Clonal diversity may have been underestimated in mostly white British donors.

The germline CDR1 and CDR2 sequences are SGHRS and YFSETQ. There are 15 residues in the CDR3. V was clipped by 4 bases and J by 6 bases; unmatched bases: 4. Sequencing used immunoSEQ multiplex PCR; TCRdb keeps in-frame clones, though not all of them. The repertoire consists of 110,000 or so clones, with roughly 86% occurring once and the leading ten covering approximately 15%. The TCR sequence derives from an adult who received the AZD1222 COVID-19 vaccine. The gene calls are TRBV5-1 and TRBJ2-1; 13 bases fit TRBD2. The sample was peripheral blood, taken 28 days after the second AZD1222 dose. This CDR3 reads CASSILAGGSNEQFF. The CDR3 nucleotides read TGCGCCAGCAGCATACTAGCGGGAGGGTCCAATGAGCAGTTCTTC.